The present TCR beta chain was sequenced within a study of human T cells and chemical hapten exposure (dated by TCRdb to the early 2020s). Regarding the study in general: For sensitization, 2% DPC in acetone was applied to a roughly 2 cm by roughly 2 cm area of upper inner arm skin. Patch testing on the upper back used Finn chambers containing 0.01% DPC, with scoring done after 6 days according to International Contact Dermatitis Research Group standards. Blood samples were taken from patients before sensitization (week 0) and at 2, 6 and about 24 weeks after DPC sensitization. Libraries were pooled for sequencing, and per-sample TCR yields varied mainly because of small differences in library volumes within the pool. Most of the patients in the cohort were female, and the cohort covered alopecia areata with under or over 50% scalp involvement, alopecia totalis and alopecia universalis. This study followed changes in the peripheral blood TCR repertoire in vivo during primary and secondary sensitization of alopecia patients to the hapten diphenylcyclopropenone (DPC). Blood for TCR sequencing was provided by twenty-nine alopecia patients at one to four time points (pre-sensitization, 2, 6 and 24 weeks). Weekly therapeutic DPC doses were additionally applied to the scalp of patients throughout the roughly 24-week study period.

For CDR1 and CDR2, the germline V gene lists MDHEN and SYDVKM. V is pruned by 5 bases and J by 1 base, leaving 7 bases of the junction without a gene match. Taken from cysteine to phenylalanine, the CDR3 has 17 residues. The only DNA kept is the CDR3, 51 bases in frame from the first base. This clonotype was observed a handful of times. What this receptor recognizes is not known. One base away there is no much larger clone; base qualities are not given. This specimen's time point label, interpreted: patch test 1, 2 weeks after DPC sensitization. What this sample's treatment or condition label stands for: therapeutic diphenylcyclopropenone sensitization with weekly scalp DPC. At every patch-test visit, the blood draw took place before the patch test was put on. Eligible patients were aged 18 to 70, diagnosed with alopecia, deemed suitable for DPC therapy, and excluded if pregnant. Unfractionated whole blood was collected in Tempus Blood RNA tubes, and total RNA was extracted from that blood.

The research as a whole found: Alopecia, a presumed autoimmune disease, was present in all patients, so the immune response of the patients might differ from that of healthy individuals. The number of TCRs above 1 in 1000 frequency did not change with DPC sensitization; there was no evidence of global repertoire structure alterations. Repeated subsampling changed both the strength of the expansion versus patch-test correlation and the threshold at which the correlation became significant. Compared with pre-sensitization or healthy control sets, expanded TCRs formed significantly more large CDR3 similarity clusters, which is consistent with antigen-driven responses. Patch test score correlated positively with the number of PT1 expanded TCRs, reaching significance at thresholds 8, 16 and 32 but not at 4.

Library construction relied on RACE. This sample was sequenced with a NextSeq 500. During library preparation, unique molecular identifiers were attached to individual cDNA molecules so that TCRs could be counted in a quantitative, reproducible way. For every blood RNA sample, sequencing covered both the TCR alpha and TCR beta chains. For the original study's pipeline: A median of around 100,000 TCRs per sample was observed, with a range of roughly 20,000 to 750,000. V, J and CDR3 annotation of the TCR reads was carried out using the Decombinator software suite. For PS versus PT1 abundance plots, all samples were subsampled to the same number of TCRs (28,000). TCRs were defined as expanded if absent before sensitization and observed at least eight times at the 2-week time point. TCRdb's own reprocessing of the public reads used fastp at Q25 and MiXCR and kept productive beta chains. When rows share a CDR3 protein, they turn into one entry using the most common DNA and genes. TCRdb's processing, not the authors' own work, is the source of the V and J calls. The sample records some 180,000 distinct CDR3 sequences, 20% to 25% of which are singletons. The top ten constitute approximately 6.7% of the sample.

The chain couples TRBV28 to TRBJ2-3, with TRBD2 identical over 12 junction bases. This clonotype was sampled from a woman between 50 and 59 years old with alopecia areata. Some clones in this sample may be carry-over from other donors' samples. The sample was whole blood, taken in connection with sensitization to the hapten diphenylcyclopropenone (DPC). The CDR3 has the sequence CASSTHWTSGGTDTQYF. The nucleotides read TGTGCCAGCAGTACCCACTGGACTAGCGGGGGCACAGATACGCAGTATTTT.